One T cell receptor (beta chain) is described in this entry. Seattle patients were enrolled while actively infected and followed longitudinally. This sample is drawn from a study of blood T cell repertoires in COVID-19. Authors' data handling: How many nucleated cells were present was estimated from reference gene primer amplification. Using immunoSEQ multiplex PCR, the repertoire was profiled, and TCRdb retains in-frame clones only, with some absent. Clonal size and the V and J genes are those of that table, whereas D and trimming came from the DNA. The repertoire has 4,000 to 5,500 clones, around 88% of them found once; the top ten carry 35% to 50%. This TCR came from a man in his sixties or seventies with COVID-19, enrolled during active disease. Sequencing input: peripheral blood.

The CDR3 reads CASSEDTGFTYEQYF. CDR3 nucleotides: TGCGCCAGCAGTGAGGATACAGGGTTTACCTACGAGCAGTACTTC. The chain joins TRBV10-1 to TRBJ2-7; possible D gene TRBD1, 6 bases. The CDR3 spans 15 residues. Germline lookup yields CDR1 WNHNN and CDR2 SYGVQD (reference sequence). The V end lost 2 bases, the J end lost 2 bases, and 13 bases lay between the germline ends.